This entry concerns a single TCR beta chain. The data derive from a study of T-cell memory formation after mild COVID-19. MiXCR was run by TCRdb on the 5' RACE reads, yielding one entry per CDR3 protein. The table records about 47,000 distinct CDR3 sequences, about a tenth of them present only once. V shed 3 bases and J shed 2 bases, with 15 bases lying between them. Germline values: CDR1 SGHTA, CDR2 FQGTGA. The CDR3 is made up of 16 amino acids. The chain combines TRBV7-3 with TRBJ2-3; tentative D call: TRBD1 (5 bases). The sequence was collected from an adult woman who had mild COVID-19 (a few samples of this study predate the infection). Cell type and time point are not known. Material: PBMCs or a T cell subset sorted from them (not recorded which). For the CDR3, the DNA is TGTGCCAGCAGCTTTGGAGACAGAAAGAACACAGATACGCAGTATTTT. Translated, it gives CASSFGDRKNTDTQYF.